This T cell receptor beta chain was documented in a study of T cell responses to AZD1222 COVID-19 vaccine. Generated by immunoSEQ multiplex PCR, the TCRdb table keeps only in-frame clones and is missing some. In the table there are 150,000 or so clones, about nine tenths of which are singletons. The CDR3 totals 14 residues. The V gene's germline CDR1 is MNHEY and CDR2 SVGAGI. With 5 bases clipped from V and 7 bases from J, the junction kept 9 bases outside the gene matches. Points from the study as a whole: The donor cohort was predominantly white British with a female majority, and clonal diversity may have been underestimated.

Note on this clone: The target antigen is unknown.

The clonotype was recovered from an adult in good health. The rearrangement uses TRBV6-5 and TRBJ2-7; 9 bases line up with TRBD1. The material was peripheral blood, obtained on day 0 of AZD1222 vaccination. The CDR3 protein is CASSMEQGAGEQYF. The CDR3 coding sequence is TGTGCCAGCAGTATGGAACAGGGGGCCGGGGAGCAGTACTTC.